The 6 T cell receptor beta chains given below trace back to one sample, sequenced in a study of blood T cell repertoires in COVID-19. Generated by immunoSEQ multiplex PCR, the TCRdb table keeps only in-frame clones and is missing some. The table lists about 360,000 clones, about 88% of them singletons. The sequenced sample was peripheral blood. All receptors come from a human donor in a cohort sampled during active COVID-19.

J is TRBJ1-2 and V is TRBV5-1; tentatively, D is TRBD1 (6 bases). V was pared by 2 bases and J by 5 bases, with 10 bases between. The germline V gene encodes CDR1 SGHRS and CDR2 YFSETQ. The length of the CDR3 is 13 residues. The CDR3 sequence: CASSLGQLYGYTF. The CDR3 nucleotides are TGCGCCAGCAGCTTAGGACAGCTGTATGGCTACACCTTC.

This clone was observed many times. This sequence joins TRBV6-5 and TRBJ2-3; tentatively, D is TRBD2 (5 bases). Looked up from germline, CDR1 is MNHEY and CDR2 is SVGAGI. The V end lost 0 bases, the J end lost 0 bases, and 10 bases lay between the germline ends. The CDR3 sequence is 16 residues long. As DNA, the CDR3 is TGTGCCAGCAGTTACTCAACCGAGGGTAGCACAGATACGCAGTATTTT. Translated, it gives CASSYSTEGSTDTQYF.

This chain uses TRBV11-2 with TRBJ2-1; TRBD2 agrees at 15 bases. The CDR3 length is 16 residues. The junction had 3 bases not matched to a gene; V was cut back by 3 bases and J by 6 bases. Germline V CDR1 and CDR2: SGHAT, FQNNGV. The DNA for the CDR3 is TGTGCCAGCAGCTTGGGGACTAGCGGGAGGATCAATGAGCAGTTCTTC. It yields the protein CASSLGTSGRINEQFF. The full variable domain, with the rest looked up from reference TRBV11-2 and TRBJ2-1, is EAGVAQSPRYKIIEKRQSVAFWCNPISGHATLYWYQQILGQGPKLLIQFQNNGVVDDSQLPKDRFSAERLKGVDSTLKIQPAKLEDSAVYLCASSLGTSGRINEQFFGPGTRLTVL.

This chain connects TRBV7-9 to TRBJ1-1, with D possibly TRBD1 on 5 matching bases. Looked up from germline, CDR1 is SEHNR and CDR2 is FQNEAQ (reference sequence). V lost 3 bases and J 10 bases, leaving 15 bases between the germline ends. The CDR3 runs 13 residues. CDR3 sequence (DNA): TGTGCCAGCAGCTTTACGGAGGGGTCGGGAGCTTTCTTT. This sequence encodes CASSFTEGSGAFF.

The chain recombines TRBV2 with TRBJ1-2, with D uncertain. This CDR3 region has 13 residues. Trimming took 6 bases from V and 1 from J, leaving 9 bases between them. Germline V lookup: CDR1 SNHLY, CDR2 FYNNEI. Written as DNA, the CDR3 is TGTGCCAGCAGCCAAGGGAGTAACTATGGCTACACCTTC. It encodes CASSQGSNYGYTF.

J is TRBJ1-1 and V is TRBV28; TRBD1 is a possible D gene (5 bases). Trimming removed 3 bases at V and 1 base at J, with 21 bases between. Germline-derived CDR1 and CDR2 are MDHEN and SYDVKM. This CDR3 is built from 18 residues. The CDR3 loop is CASSFVQGRSSRNTEAFF. Here the CDR3 DNA reads TGTGCCAGCAGTTTCGTCCAGGGAAGGAGTTCGAGGAACACTGAAGCTTTCTTT. Supplemented by reference TRBV28 and TRBJ1-1, the full variable domain reads DVKVTQSSRYLVKRTGEKVFLECVQDMDHENMFWYRQDPGLGLRLIYFSYDVKMKEKGDIPEGYSVSREKKERFSLILESASTNQTSMYLCASSFVQGRSSRNTEAFFGQGTRLTVV.